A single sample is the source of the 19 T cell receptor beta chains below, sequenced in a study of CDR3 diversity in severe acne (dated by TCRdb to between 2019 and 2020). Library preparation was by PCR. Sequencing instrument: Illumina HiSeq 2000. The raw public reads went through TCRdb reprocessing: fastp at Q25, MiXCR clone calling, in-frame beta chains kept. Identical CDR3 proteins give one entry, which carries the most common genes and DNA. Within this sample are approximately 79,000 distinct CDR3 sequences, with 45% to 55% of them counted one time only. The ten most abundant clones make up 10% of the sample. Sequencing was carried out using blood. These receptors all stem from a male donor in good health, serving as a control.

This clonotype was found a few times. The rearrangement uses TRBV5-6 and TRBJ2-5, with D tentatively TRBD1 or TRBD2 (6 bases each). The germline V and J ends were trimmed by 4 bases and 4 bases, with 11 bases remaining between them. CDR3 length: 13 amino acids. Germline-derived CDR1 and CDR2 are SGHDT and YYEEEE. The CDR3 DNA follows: TGTGCCAGCAGCCACCGGGGGCGAGAGACCCAGTACTTC. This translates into CASSHRGRETQYF.

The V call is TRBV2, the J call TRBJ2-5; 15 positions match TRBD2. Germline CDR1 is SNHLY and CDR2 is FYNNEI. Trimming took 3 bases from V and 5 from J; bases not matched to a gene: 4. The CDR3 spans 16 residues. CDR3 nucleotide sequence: TGTGCCAGCAGTGACTCGGGGACTAGCGGGAGGGAGACCCAGTACTTC. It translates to CASSDSGTSGRETQYF.

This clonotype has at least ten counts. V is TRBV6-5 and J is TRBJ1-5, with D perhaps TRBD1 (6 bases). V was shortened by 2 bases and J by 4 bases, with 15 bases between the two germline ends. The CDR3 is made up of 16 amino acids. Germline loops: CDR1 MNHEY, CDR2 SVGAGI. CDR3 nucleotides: TGTGCCAGCAGTTACATAATACAGGGCGGGAATCAGCCCCAGCATTTT. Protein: CASSYIIQGGNQPQHF.

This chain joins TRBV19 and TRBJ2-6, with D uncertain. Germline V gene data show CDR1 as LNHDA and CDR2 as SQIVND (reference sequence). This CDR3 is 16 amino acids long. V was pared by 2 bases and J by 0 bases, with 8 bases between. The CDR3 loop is CASSIIGYSGANVLTF. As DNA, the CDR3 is TGTGCCAGTAGTATAATTGGGTACTCTGGGGCCAACGTCCTGACTTTC.

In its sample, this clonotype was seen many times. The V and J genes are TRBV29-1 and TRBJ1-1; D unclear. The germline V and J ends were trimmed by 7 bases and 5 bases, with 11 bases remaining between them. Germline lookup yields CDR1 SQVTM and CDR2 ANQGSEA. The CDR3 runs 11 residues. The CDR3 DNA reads TGCAGCGCATTTCAGGAGACTGAAGCTTTCTTT. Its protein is CSAFQETEAFF.

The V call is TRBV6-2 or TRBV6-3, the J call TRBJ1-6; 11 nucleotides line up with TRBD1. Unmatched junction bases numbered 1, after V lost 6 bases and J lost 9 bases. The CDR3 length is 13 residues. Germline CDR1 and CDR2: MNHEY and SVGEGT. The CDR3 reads CASRDRGLSPLHF. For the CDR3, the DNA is TGTGCCAGCAGGGACAGGGGGCTTTCACCCCTCCACTTT.

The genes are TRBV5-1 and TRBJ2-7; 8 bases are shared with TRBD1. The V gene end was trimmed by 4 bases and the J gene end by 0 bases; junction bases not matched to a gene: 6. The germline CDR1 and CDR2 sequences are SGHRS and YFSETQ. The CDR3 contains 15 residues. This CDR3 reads CASSVRQGSSYEQYF. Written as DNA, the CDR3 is TGCGCCAGCAGCGTAAGACAGGGGAGCTCCTACGAGCAGTACTTC.

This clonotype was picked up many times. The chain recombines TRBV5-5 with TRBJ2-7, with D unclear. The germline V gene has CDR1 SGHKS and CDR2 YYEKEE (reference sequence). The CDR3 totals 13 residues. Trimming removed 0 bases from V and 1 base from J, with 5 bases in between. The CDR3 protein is CASSLAGSYEQYF. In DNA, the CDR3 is TGTGCCAGCAGCTTGGCCGGGTCCTACGAGCAGTACTTC.

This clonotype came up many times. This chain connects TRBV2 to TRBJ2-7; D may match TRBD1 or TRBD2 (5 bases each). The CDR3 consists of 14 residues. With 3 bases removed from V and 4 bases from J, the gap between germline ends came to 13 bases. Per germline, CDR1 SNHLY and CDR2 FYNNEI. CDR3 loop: CASSESRGSYEQYF. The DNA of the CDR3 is TGTGCCAGCAGTGAGTCGAGGGGAAGTTACGAGCAGTACTTC. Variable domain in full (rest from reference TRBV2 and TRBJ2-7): EPEVTQTPSHQVTQMGQEVILRCVPISNHLYFYWYRQILGQKVEFLVSFYNNEISEKSEIFDDQFSVERPDGSNFTLKIRSTKLEDSAMYFCASSESRGSYEQYFGPGTRLTVT.

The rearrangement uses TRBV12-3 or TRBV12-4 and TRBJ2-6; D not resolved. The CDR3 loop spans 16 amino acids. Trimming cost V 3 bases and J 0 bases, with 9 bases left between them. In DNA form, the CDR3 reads TGTGCCAGCAGTTTTCGGGTAAACTCTGGGGCCAACGTCCTGACTTTC. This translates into CASSFRVNSGANVLTF.

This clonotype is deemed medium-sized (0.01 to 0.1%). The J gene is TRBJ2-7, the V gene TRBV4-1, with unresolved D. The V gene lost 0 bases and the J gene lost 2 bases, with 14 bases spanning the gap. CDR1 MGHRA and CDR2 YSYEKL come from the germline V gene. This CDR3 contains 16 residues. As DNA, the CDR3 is TGCGCCAGCAGCCAAGAAATAGCTTCCCTAACCTACGAGCAGTACTTC. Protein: CASSQEIASLTYEQYF.

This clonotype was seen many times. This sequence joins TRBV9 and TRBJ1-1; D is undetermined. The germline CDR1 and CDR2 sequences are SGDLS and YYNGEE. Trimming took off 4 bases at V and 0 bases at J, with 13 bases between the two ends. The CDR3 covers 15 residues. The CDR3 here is CASSPRGPMNTEAFF. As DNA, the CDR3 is TGTGCCAGCAGCCCTCGTGGACCGATGAACACTGAAGCTTTCTTT.

In nucleotides, the CDR3 is TGTGCCAGCAGCCAATCTTTAGGGCCGGGTCAGCCCCAGCATTTT. The encoded protein is CASSQSLGPGQPQHF. J is TRBJ1-5 and V is TRBV3-1, with D unresolved. Germline CDR1 and CDR2: LGHDT and YNNKEL (reference sequence). The CDR3 spans 15 residues. V was clipped by 2 bases and J by 6 bases, with 14 bases between them.

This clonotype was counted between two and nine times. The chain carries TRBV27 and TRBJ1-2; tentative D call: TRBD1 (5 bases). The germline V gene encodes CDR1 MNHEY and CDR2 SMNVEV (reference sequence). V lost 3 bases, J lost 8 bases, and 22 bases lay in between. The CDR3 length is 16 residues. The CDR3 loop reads CASSFQGTAFARGYTF. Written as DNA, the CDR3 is TGTGCCAGCAGTTTCCAAGGGACTGCCTTTGCGAGGGGCTACACCTTC.

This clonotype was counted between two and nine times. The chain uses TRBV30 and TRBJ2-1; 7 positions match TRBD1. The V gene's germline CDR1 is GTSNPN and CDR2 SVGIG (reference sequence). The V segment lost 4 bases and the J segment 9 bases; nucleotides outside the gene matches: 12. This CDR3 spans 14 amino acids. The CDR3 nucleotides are TGTGCCTGGATGCCGGGACAGCTGGTCGGTGAGCAGTTCTTC. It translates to CAWMPGQLVGEQFF.

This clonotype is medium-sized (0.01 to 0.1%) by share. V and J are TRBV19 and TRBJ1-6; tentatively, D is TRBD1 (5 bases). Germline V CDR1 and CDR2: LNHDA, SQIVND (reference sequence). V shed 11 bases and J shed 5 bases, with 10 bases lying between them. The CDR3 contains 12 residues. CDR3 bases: TGTGCCGGGGGGAAGGATAATTCACCCCTCCACTTT. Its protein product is CAGGKDNSPLHF.

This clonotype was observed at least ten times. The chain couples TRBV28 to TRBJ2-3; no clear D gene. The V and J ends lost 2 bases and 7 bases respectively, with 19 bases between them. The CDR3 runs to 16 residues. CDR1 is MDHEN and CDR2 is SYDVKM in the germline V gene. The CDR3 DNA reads TGTGCCAGCAGTTTAAGGTGGAGCCTCGGTGCGAATACGCAGTATTTT. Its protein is CASSLRWSLGANTQYF.

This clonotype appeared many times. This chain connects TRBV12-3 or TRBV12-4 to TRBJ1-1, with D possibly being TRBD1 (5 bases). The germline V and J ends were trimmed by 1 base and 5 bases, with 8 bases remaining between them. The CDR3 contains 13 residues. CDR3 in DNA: TGTGCCAGCAGTTTAGGGGGGGGAACTGAAGCTTTCTTT. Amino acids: CASSLGGGTEAFF.

The CDR3 DNA sequence: TGTGCCAGCAGCCATATGGGCCAAGAGACCCAGTACTTC. It encodes CASSHMGQETQYF. The chain combines TRBV28 with TRBJ2-5; D not resolved. Trimming cost V 6 bases and J 1 base, with 9 bases left between them. The CDR3 totals 13 residues. CDR1 and CDR2 from the germline V gene are MDHEN and SYDVKM.